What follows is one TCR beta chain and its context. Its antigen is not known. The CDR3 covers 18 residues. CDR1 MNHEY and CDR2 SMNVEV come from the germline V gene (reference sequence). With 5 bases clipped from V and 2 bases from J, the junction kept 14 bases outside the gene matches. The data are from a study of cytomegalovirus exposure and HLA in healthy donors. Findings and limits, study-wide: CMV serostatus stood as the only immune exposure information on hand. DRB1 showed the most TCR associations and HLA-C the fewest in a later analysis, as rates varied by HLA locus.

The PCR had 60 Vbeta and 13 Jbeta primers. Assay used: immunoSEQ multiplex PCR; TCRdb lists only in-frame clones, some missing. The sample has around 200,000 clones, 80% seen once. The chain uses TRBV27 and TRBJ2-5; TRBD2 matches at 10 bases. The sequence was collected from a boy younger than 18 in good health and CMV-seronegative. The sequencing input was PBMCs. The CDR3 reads CASSPTHPGLAAQETQYF. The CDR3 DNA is TGTGCCAGCAGTCCGACCCATCCCGGACTAGCGGCGCAAGAGACCCAGTACTTC.